This entry lists 9 T cell receptor beta chains sequenced from one sample in a study of T cells in Graves' hyperthyroidism and ophthalmopathy. RNA transcripts served as the template for amplifying TCR beta CDR3 regions. HTBI primers were the set used in a first-round RT-PCR of the TCR CDR3. In TCRdb, the multiplex PCR reads were re-called with MiXCR into one record per CDR3 protein. This table holds more than 450,000 distinct CDR3 sequences, approximately 15% found once. Sequencing input: blood. The source of these receptors is a woman aged 40 to 50 with Graves' hyperthyroidism.

This clonotype was observed many times. The germline gene is not matched at one end of the junction; a read error may be the cause. This chain connects TRBV7-7 to TRBJ2-7; 8 positions agree with TRBD2. Germline V gene lookup returns CDR1 SSHAT and CDR2 FNYEAQ (reference sequence). The length of the CDR3 is 17 residues. The CDR3 sequence: CASSLAWGREVLYEQYF. The CDR3 DNA reads as TGTGCTAGCAGCTTAGCTTGGGGGCGGGAGGTTCTCTACGAGCAGTACTTC.

This clonotype showed up many times. This chain connects TRBV20-1 to TRBJ2-7, with D uncertain. V shed 3 bases and J shed 7 bases, with 16 bases lying between them. This CDR3 has 13 residues. Germline-derived CDR1 and CDR2 are DFQATT and SNEGSKA (reference sequence). Here the CDR3 DNA reads TGCAGTGCTAGTCAGGTCGTAAAAGGGGAGCAGTACTTC. It translates to CSASQVVKGEQYF.

The chain has TRBV7-2 and TRBJ1-3; D is undetermined. CDR1 is SGHTA, CDR2 FQGNSA, per germline. V dropped 1 base and J dropped 7 bases, with 14 bases sitting between them. The length of the CDR3 is 15 residues. CDR3 nucleotides: TGTGCCAGCAGCTTAGTAGGCGTGCAGGCGAACACCATATATTTT. It encodes CASSLVGVQANTIYF.

The chain carries TRBV29-1 and TRBJ2-1, with a weak D call TRBD2 (6 bases). Germline CDR1 is SQVTM and CDR2 is ANQGSEA. With 4 bases removed from V and 12 bases from J, the gap between germline ends came to 16 bases. The CDR3 runs to 12 residues. CDR3: CSVAGLPSGQFF. The CDR3 DNA follows: TGCAGCGTTGCGGGACTTCCATCCGGGCAGTTCTTC.

The V gene is TRBV29-1, the J gene TRBJ2-2; D possibly corresponds to TRBD1 (5 bases). The CDR3 is 12 amino acids. Germline CDR1 SQVTM, CDR2 ANQGSEA. The V gene lost 7 bases and the J gene lost 5 bases, with 11 bases spanning the gap. The CDR3 here is CSAAGITGELFF. The CDR3 DNA reads TGCAGCGCCGCAGGGATAACCGGGGAGCTGTTTTTT.

V usage is TRBV15 and J usage is TRBJ1-4; D not resolved. CDR3 length: 15 residues. Germline V lookup: CDR1 LNHNV, CDR2 YYDKDF (reference sequence). V gave up 4 bases and J gave up 4 bases, with 13 bases separating them. The CDR3 coding sequence is TGTGCCACCAGCAACCCAGACCAGAATAATGAAAAACTGTTTTTT. Its protein is CATSNPDQNNEKLFF.

This clonotype was observed many times. The V gene is TRBV7-9, the J gene TRBJ2-7; no definite D call. CDR1 and CDR2 (germline): SEHNR, FQNEAQ (reference sequence). Trimming removed 8 bases from V and 2 bases from J, with 16 bases in between. The length of the CDR3 is 14 residues. The CDR3 DNA follows: TGTGCCAGCCGACCGGTTACAGCCGCCTACGAGCAGTACTTC. It codes for CASRPVTAAYEQYF. The variable domain in full, with the rest retrieved from reference TRBV7-9 and TRBJ2-7, is DTGVSQNPRHKITKRGQNVTFRCDPISEHNRLYWYRQTLGQGPEFLTYFQNEAQLEKSRLLSDRFSAERPKGSFSTLEIQRTEQGDSAMYLCASRPVTAAYEQYFGPGTRLTVT.

This clonotype was picked up many times. V is TRBV12-3 or TRBV12-4 and J is TRBJ2-3; D possibly corresponds to TRBD2 (6 bases). The ends were cut back, 5 bases at V and 0 bases at J, with 12 bases in the middle. The CDR3 length is 15 residues. CDR3 loop: CASSAPGSSTDTQYF. DNA for the CDR3: TGTGCCAGCAGTGCTCCCGGGAGTAGCACAGATACGCAGTATTTT.

This clonotype occurred a few times. This rearrangement joins TRBV6-2 or TRBV6-3 to TRBJ1-4; no firm D call. V lost 0 bases and J lost 6, with 8 bases in between. The CDR3 sequence is 14 residues long. Germline lookup yields CDR1 MNHEY and CDR2 SVGEGT. The CDR3 region is CASSYSAADEKLFF. DNA for the CDR3: TGTGCCAGCAGTTACTCGGCCGCTGATGAAAAACTGTTTTTT.